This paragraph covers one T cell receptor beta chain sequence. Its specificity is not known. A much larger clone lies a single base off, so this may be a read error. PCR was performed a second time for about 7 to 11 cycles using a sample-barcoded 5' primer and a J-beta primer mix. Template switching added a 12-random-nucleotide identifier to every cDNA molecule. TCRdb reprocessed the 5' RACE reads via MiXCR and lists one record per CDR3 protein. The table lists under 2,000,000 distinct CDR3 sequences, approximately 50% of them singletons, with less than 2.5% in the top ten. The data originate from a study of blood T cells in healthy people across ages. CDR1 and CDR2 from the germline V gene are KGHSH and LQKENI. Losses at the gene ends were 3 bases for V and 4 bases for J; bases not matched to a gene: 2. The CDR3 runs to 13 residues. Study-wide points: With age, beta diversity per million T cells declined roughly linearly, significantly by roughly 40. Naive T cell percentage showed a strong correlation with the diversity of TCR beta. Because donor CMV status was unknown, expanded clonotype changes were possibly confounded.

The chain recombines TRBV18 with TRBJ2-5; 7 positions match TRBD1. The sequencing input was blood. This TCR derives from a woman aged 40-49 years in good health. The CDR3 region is CASSPGQLETQYF. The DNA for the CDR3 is TGTGCCAGCTCACCGGGACAGCTAGAGACCCAGTACTTC.